This T cell receptor beta chain is from a study of T cell clonotyping in hematopoietic cell transplantation. Findings and limits, study-wide: At the given depth, recipient repertoires were over 95% de novo clonotypes. Pathologically expanded recipient clonotypes increased progressively from day 30 to day 180 as diversity fell.

Generated by immunoSEQ multiplex PCR, the TCRdb table keeps only in-frame clones and is missing some. The table shows 15,000 to 20,000 clones, with 71% occurring only once. J was trimmed by 3 bases and V by 2 bases; bases with no gene match: 7. CDR1 LGHNA and CDR2 YSLEER come from the germline V gene. The CDR3 runs to 16 residues. In regard to this clone: The antigen is unknown.

Input material: peripheral blood mononuclear cells. This clonotype was obtained from a woman aged 60-70 years in good health. Some clones in this sample may be carry-over from other donors' samples. The genes are TRBV4-3 and TRBJ1-5; TRBD1 matches 7 bases. The CDR3 protein is CASSQPRGQTNQPQHF. CDR3 bases: TGCGCCAGCAGCCAACCAAGGGGACAGACCAATCAGCCCCAGCATTTT.